The subject of this entry is one T cell receptor beta chain. Its antigen remains unidentified. Produced via immunoSEQ multiplex PCR; TCRdb's table is partial and in-frame only. The table lists around 120,000 clones, around nine tenths of them singletons. Per the germline V gene, CDR1 is SNHLY and CDR2 is FYNNEI. The length of the CDR3 is 14 residues. V was cut by 7 bases and J by 5 bases, with 17 bases left in between. This sample is drawn from a study of T cell responses to AZD1222 COVID-19 vaccine. Study findings and constraints: Increases in Spike-specific TCR breadth and depth were seen after two AZD1222 doses. A mostly white British donor set with more females was recruited, and clonal diversity was possibly underestimated. Sampling that yielded the repertoires occurred only after the peak T cell response.

This clonotype was sampled from an adult in good health. This sample comprised peripheral blood, obtained on day 0 of AZD1222 vaccination. The rearrangement uses TRBV2 and TRBJ1-2; TRBD1 might be the D (5 bases). CDR3 nucleotide sequence: TGTGCCAGCATGCGGGAGGGGCCCTTATATGGCTACACCTTC. Translation: CASMREGPLYGYTF.